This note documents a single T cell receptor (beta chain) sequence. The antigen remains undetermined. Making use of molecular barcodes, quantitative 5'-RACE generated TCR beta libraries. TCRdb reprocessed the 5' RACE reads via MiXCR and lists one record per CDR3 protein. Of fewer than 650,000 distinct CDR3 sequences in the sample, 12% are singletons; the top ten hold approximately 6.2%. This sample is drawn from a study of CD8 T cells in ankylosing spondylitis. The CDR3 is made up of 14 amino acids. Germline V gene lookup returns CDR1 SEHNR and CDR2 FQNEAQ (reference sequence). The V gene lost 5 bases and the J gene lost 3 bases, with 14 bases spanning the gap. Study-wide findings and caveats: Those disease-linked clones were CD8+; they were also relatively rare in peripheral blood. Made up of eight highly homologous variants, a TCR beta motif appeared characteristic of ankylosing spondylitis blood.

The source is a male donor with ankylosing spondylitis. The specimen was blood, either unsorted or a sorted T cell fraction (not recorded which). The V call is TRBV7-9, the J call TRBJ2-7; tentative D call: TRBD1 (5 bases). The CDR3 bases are TGTGCCAGCAGCCCGCAGGGAAATGGCTACGAGCAGTACTTC. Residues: CASSPQGNGYEQYF.